A selection of T cell receptor beta chains follows, all from one sample in a study of vaccination and CD4 T cells after COVID-19. Which antigens these TCRs recognize remains unknown. TCRdb recomputed calls from the PCR reads with MiXCR, one row per CDR3 protein. The sample consists of more than 6,000 distinct CDR3 sequences, around 48% of them appearing once. Sequenced: CD4+ T cells from blood, cultured in vitro. The receptor set was obtained from a human donor in good health. CDR3s include the opening cysteine and the closing phenylalanine or tryptophan. The D gene is left open where the match is weak. Rows may omit the clone size; those that give it use once, few, many or a size class.

d_call	j_call	v_call	clone_size	cdr3_aa	cdr3_nt
TRBD2	TRBJ2-1	TRBV6-1	NA	CASSGLAGGRGEQFF	TGTGCCAGTTCAGGACTAGCGGGGGGCAGGGGTGAGCAGTTCTTC
TRBD2	TRBJ2-1	TRBV19	NA	CASSSLAGFYNEQFF	TGTGCCAGTAGTAGTCTAGCGGGGTTTTACAATGAGCAGTTCTTC
TRBD1	TRBJ2-2	TRBV6-1	NA	CASSEGTGSNTGELFF	TGTGCCAGCAGTGAAGGGACAGGGTCGAACACCGGGGAGCTGTTTTTT
NA	TRBJ2-3	TRBV4-3	NA	CASKRRDSTDTQYF	TGCGCCAGCAAGAGGAGGGATAGCACAGATACGCAGTATTTT
NA	TRBJ2-1	TRBV5-1	once	CASSLGLVNEQFF	TGCGCCAGCAGCTTGGGACTAGTGAATGAGCAGTTCTTC
NA	TRBJ1-1	TRBV7-2	NA	CASSPFLGGTEAFF	TGTGCCAGCAGCCCTTTTCTGGGAGGCACTGAAGCTTTCTTT
TRBD1	TRBJ1-5	TRBV6-2/TRBV6-3	NA	CASSYGAGGAWTGPQHF	TGTGCCAGCAGTTACGGGGCAGGGGGCGCTTGGACCGGGCCCCAGCATTTT
TRBD1	TRBJ2-3	TRBV19	NA	CASSIGGQGTFTDTQYF	TGTGCCAGTAGTATAGGGGGACAGGGAACATTTACAGATACGCAGTATTTT
TRBD1	TRBJ2-4	TRBV20-1	NA	CSARRQGDAKNIQYF	TGCAGTGCTAGGAGACAGGGGGATGCCAAAAACATTCAGTACTTC
NA	TRBJ1-1	TRBV27	NA	CASSLSATGGTEAFF	TGTGCCAGCAGTTTATCCGCGACGGGGGGGACTGAAGCTTTCTTT
NA	TRBJ2-1	TRBV6-5	large	CASSYAKGPVAVYNEQFF	TGTGCCAGCAGTTATGCGAAGGGACCGGTAGCGGTGTACAATGAGCAGTTCTTC
NA	TRBJ2-3	TRBV10-3	few	CAISESRGSTDTQYF	TGTGCCATCAGTGAGTCGAGGGGTAGCACAGATACGCAGTATTTT
TRBD1	TRBJ1-5	TRBV6-1	few	CASSHQGDNQPQHF	TGTGCCAGCAGCCATCAGGGGGACAATCAGCCCCAGCATTTT
NA	TRBJ1-1	TRBV30	NA	CAWKVIEAFF	TGTGCCTGGAAGGTGATTGAAGCTTTCTTT
NA	TRBJ1-3	TRBV28	NA	CASISGSGNTIYF	TGTGCCAGCATCTCTGGCTCTGGAAACACCATATATTTT
NA	TRBJ2-3	TRBV18	few	CASSPTGRLTDTQYF	TGTGCCAGCTCACCAACCGGCAGGCTCACAGATACGCAGTATTTT
NA	TRBJ1-6	TRBV12-3/TRBV12-4	NA	CASSLARRASPLHF	TGTGCCAGCAGTTTAGCCCGGAGGGCTTCACCCCTCCACTTT
NA	TRBJ1-6	TRBV21-1	few	CASSNVQSGPLSYNSPLHF	TGTGCCAGCAGCAACGTCCAGTCGGGGCCCCTCTCCTATAATTCACCCCTCCACTTT
NA	TRBJ2-5	TRBV6-1	few	CASSGSGQETQYF	TGTGCCAGCAGTGGGTCTGGGCAAGAGACCCAGTACTTC
NA	TRBJ1-5	TRBV6-1	NA	CASSEQGGNQPQHF	TGTGCCAGCAGTGAACAGGGCGGCAATCAGCCCCAGCATTTT
TRBD1	TRBJ2-5	TRBV12-5	large	CASGSTPGQDIKETQYF	TGTGCTAGTGGTTCCACGCCGGGACAGGATATTAAGGAGACCCAGTACTTC
NA	TRBJ1-2	TRBV5-1	NA	CASSLDFSANYGYTF	TGCGCCAGCAGCTTGGACTTTTCAGCTAACTATGGCTACACCTTC
NA	TRBJ1-2	TRBV19	NA	CASSPSPGDYGYTF	TGTGCCAGTAGTCCTAGTCCAGGGGACTATGGCTACACCTTC
NA	TRBJ2-7	TRBV12-3/TRBV12-4	NA	CASTQNGSPEQYF	TGTGCCAGCACCCAAAACGGGTCCCCCGAGCAGTACTTC
TRBD2	TRBJ2-3	TRBV7-2	NA	CASSAGGPSTDTQYF	TGTGCCAGCAGCGCGGGGGGGCCCTCCACAGATACGCAGTATTTT
NA	TRBJ1-1	TRBV6-2/TRBV6-3	NA	CASRSSLMNTEAFF	TGTGCCAGCAGAAGCAGTCTGATGAACACTGAAGCTTTCTTT
TRBD2	TRBJ2-1	TRBV4-3	NA	CASSHSRRGGSYNEQFF	TGCGCCAGCAGCCACTCTCGGCGGGGGGGTTCCTACAATGAGCAGTTCTTC
NA	TRBJ2-2	TRBV18	NA	CASSRQNTGELFF	TGTGCCAGCTCACGCCAAAACACCGGGGAGCTGTTTTTT
NA	TRBJ1-6	TRBV29-1	NA	CSVLTGSSYNSPLHF	TGCAGCGTATTGACGGGGAGCTCCTATAATTCACCCCTCCACTTT
NA	TRBJ2-1	TRBV7-2	NA	CASSLVWDEQFF	TGTGCCAGCAGCTTAGTCTGGGATGAGCAGTTCTTC
TRBD1	TRBJ1-2	TRBV4-1	NA	CASSQGQGRRGYTF	TGCGCCAGCAGCCAAGGACAGGGACGGAGGGGCTACACCTTC
NA	TRBJ2-1	TRBV5-4	NA	CASSLAAEEQFF	TGTGCCAGCAGCTTGGCAGCGGAGGAGCAGTTCTTC
TRBD1	TRBJ2-3	TRBV10-3	few	CAISSPQGVLTDTQYF	TGTGCCATCAGCTCCCCACAGGGGGTTTTGACAGATACGCAGTATTTT
NA	TRBJ2-4	TRBV7-9	NA	CASSLVGGTNIQYF	TGTGCCAGCAGCTTAGTCGGAGGGACAAACATTCAGTACTTC
TRBD2	TRBJ2-1	TRBV7-2	NA	CASRKSGGDNEQFF	TGTGCCAGCAGAAAAAGCGGGGGTGACAATGAGCAGTTCTTC
NA	TRBJ2-3	TRBV12-3/TRBV12-4	NA	CASSLVGPDTQYF	TGTGCCAGCAGCCTCGTCGGGCCAGATACGCAGTATTTT
NA	TRBJ2-3	TRBV20-1	NA	CSARDQLTQYF	TGCAGTGCTAGAGATCAGCTTACGCAGTATTTT
TRBD1	TRBJ1-2	TRBV2	NA	CASSEEYRGYGYTF	TGTGCCAGCAGTGAAGAATACAGGGGCTATGGCTACACCTTC
NA	TRBJ2-5	TRBV18	few	CASSLGRGLQETQYF	TGTGCCAGCTCATTAGGACGGGGGCTCCAAGAGACCCAGTACTTC
TRBD2	TRBJ2-1	TRBV10-3	NA	CAISESIASGRDNEQFF	TGTGCCATCAGTGAGTCGATCGCTAGCGGGAGGGACAATGAGCAGTTCTTC
TRBD1	TRBJ1-2	TRBV2	few	CASSVGDRVKGYTF	TGTGCCAGCAGTGTAGGGGACAGGGTAAAAGGCTACACCTTC
TRBD1	TRBJ2-7	TRBV6-2/TRBV6-3	once	CASISGQGRGYEQYF	TGTGCCAGCATCTCAGGACAGGGCAGGGGGTACGAGCAGTACTTC
NA	TRBJ2-7	TRBV6-2/TRBV6-3	NA	CASRTFYEQYF	TGTGCCAGCAGAACATTTTACGAGCAGTACTTC
NA	TRBJ1-2	TRBV7-2	few	CASSPVGGTNYGYTF	TGTGCCAGCAGCCCCGTAGGAGGGACTAACTATGGCTACACCTTC
NA	TRBJ1-1	TRBV9	once	CASTVGLNTEAFF	TGTGCCAGCACCGTAGGACTGAACACTGAAGCTTTCTTT
TRBD2	TRBJ2-1	TRBV15	NA	CATSRPSGPDNEQFF	TGTGCCACCAGCAGACCTAGCGGGCCGGACAATGAGCAGTTCTTC
NA	TRBJ1-2	TRBV27	NA	CATGLIGGATGGYTF	TGTGCCACAGGCCTGATCGGGGGAGCGACGGGTGGCTACACCTTC
NA	TRBJ1-1	TRBV5-4	NA	CASSQTKSTGTEAFF	TGTGCCAGCAGCCAAACCAAATCCACTGGCACTGAAGCTTTCTTT
NA	TRBJ1-3	TRBV15	NA	CATTRALSGNTIYF	TGTGCCACCACCCGGGCCCTATCTGGAAACACCATATATTTT
NA	TRBJ1-1	TRBV5-1	few	CASSLGGNTEAFF	TGCGCCAGCAGCTTGGGGGGGAACACTGAAGCTTTCTTT
NA	TRBJ2-7	TRBV30	NA	CAWSLGGGEQYF	TGTGCCTGGAGTTTGGGGGGCGGGGAGCAGTACTTC
NA	TRBJ1-1	TRBV6-2/TRBV6-3	NA	CASSTRGGWNTEAFF	TGTGCCAGCTCAACGAGGGGGGGTTGGAACACTGAAGCTTTCTTT